This T cell receptor (beta chain) derives from a study of blood T cell repertoires in COVID-19. Study processing details: Estimation of nucleated cell counts was performed using reference gene primer amplification. Produced via immunoSEQ multiplex PCR; TCRdb's table is partial and in-frame only. Clonal size and the V and J genes are those of that table, whereas D and trimming came from the DNA. The data show 140,000 or so clones, 85% seen once. From germline, CDR1 is MNHNS and CDR2 SASEGT. The length of the CDR3 is 14 residues. V was trimmed by 2 bases and J by 1 base, leaving 8 bases between them. This clonotype was sampled from a woman aged 40 to 55 who had recovered from COVID-19. V usage is TRBV6-1 and J usage is TRBJ1-1; no reliable D call. The source material was PBMCs or T cells enriched from blood (not recorded which). In DNA form, the CDR3 reads TGTGCCAGCAGTGAAATCGGGGAGAACACTGAAGCTTTCTTT. Encoded protein: CASSEIGENTEAFF.